The 31 T cell receptor beta chains reported below all come from one sample, sequenced in a study of cytomegalovirus exposure and HLA in healthy donors. It was with 60 Vbeta and 13 Jbeta primers that the PCR ran. The assay was immunoSEQ multiplex PCR, and TCRdb's table has in-frame clones only and misses some. The sample carries over 150,000 clones, approximately 80% recorded once. What was sequenced was PBMCs. The receptors stem from a man in his thirties or forties in good health and CMV-seropositive.

This clone was seen only once. V usage is TRBV30 and J usage is TRBJ1-1; D gene ambiguous. Germline V lookup: CDR1 GTSNPN, CDR2 SVGIG (reference sequence). Between the trimmed V and J ends, which lost 0 bases and 0 bases, there was a span of 17 bases. The CDR3 extends over 17 amino acids. For the CDR3, the DNA is TGTGCCTGGAGTGTAAGGAGGGCGGGTAGAATGAACACTGAAGCTTTCTTT. Protein product: CAWSVRRAGRMNTEAFF.

This rearrangement joins TRBV14 to TRBJ1-1; 8 bases align to TRBD1. This CDR3 spans 15 amino acids. J was trimmed by 1 base and V by 4 bases; bases with no gene match: 5. Per the germline V gene, CDR1 is SGHDN and CDR2 is FVKESK. DNA for the CDR3: TGTGCCAGCAGCCTCCTAGACAGGGGGAACACTGAAGCTTTCTTT. Protein sequence: CASSLLDRGNTEAFF.

The chain carries TRBV7-9 and TRBJ2-7; 11 nucleotides agree with TRBD2. V was pared by 5 bases and J by 3 bases, with 12 bases of the junction left unmatched. Germline values: CDR1 SEHNR, CDR2 FQNEAQ (reference sequence). The CDR3 covers 17 residues. CDR3 amino acids: CASSVIAGGPIDYEQYF. The CDR3 bases are TGTGCCAGCAGCGTGATAGCGGGAGGGCCAATCGACTACGAGCAGTACTTC.

V and J are TRBV9 and TRBJ2-7, with a weak D call TRBD2 (6 bases). V was cut by 4 bases and J by 4 bases, with 18 bases left in between. CDR1 is SGDLS, CDR2 YYNGEE, per germline. This CDR3 is built from 15 residues. Written as DNA, the CDR3 is TGTGCCAGCAGCCCCTCGGGGGTGAGCGGGTACGAGCAGTACTTC. Translated: CASSPSGVSGYEQYF.

The chain employs TRBV28 and TRBJ1-4, with D possibly TRBD1 on 6 matching bases. This CDR3 comprises 14 residues. Trimming removed 2 bases from V and 5 bases from J, with 9 bases in between. The germline gives CDR1 MDHEN, CDR2 SYDVKM. This CDR3 reads CASSLGQGNEKLFF. CDR3 DNA: TGTGCCAGCAGTTTAGGGCAGGGGAATGAAAAACTGTTTTTT.

CDR3 loop: CASSGGGTGGAEQYF. The CDR3 coding sequence is TGTGCCAGCAGTGGGGGCGGGACAGGGGGGGCCGAGCAGTACTTC. The chain combines TRBV2 with TRBJ2-7; 11 nucleotides match TRBD1. Germline-derived CDR1 and CDR2 are SNHLY and FYNNEI. The CDR3 length is 15 residues. The trim removed 4 bases at V and 6 bases at J, leaving 8 bases unmatched.

The chain joins TRBV5-1 to TRBJ2-1, with TRBD2 as a possible D gene (6 bases). CDR3 size: 16 residues. Germline V gene data show CDR1 as SGHRS and CDR2 as YFSETQ. The germline V and J ends were trimmed by 0 bases and 3 bases, with 13 bases remaining between them. The CDR3 coding sequence is TGCGCCAGCAGCTTGGATGGGACTCTAAACTACAATGAGCAGTTCTTC. Its translation: CASSLDGTLNYNEQFF.

V usage is TRBV9 and J usage is TRBJ2-7; 7 bases match TRBD1. There are 17 residues in the CDR3. Germline trimming cut 2 bases from V and 8 bases from J; bases unmatched to any gene: 19. Looked up from germline, CDR1 is SGDLS and CDR2 is YYNGEE. DNA of the CDR3: TGTGCCAGCAGCGTCCAGGGCAGGGGGAAAGGGTTCGAAAAGCAGTACTTC. This translates into CASSVQGRGKGFEKQYF.

This clone occurred once. This rearrangement joins TRBV12-2 to TRBJ2-1; whether TRBD2, the table's D call, matches the DNA was not checked. TRBV12-2 is tagged as a pseudogene. This CDR3 has 17 residues. Here the CDR3 reads CASRSGAGNSGGGEQFF. For the CDR3, the DNA is TGTGCAAGTCGCTCAGGTGCAGGTAATAGCGGTGGGGGTGAGCAGTTCTTC.

The V call is TRBV5-1, the J call TRBJ2-3, with 7 bases lining up with TRBD1. CDR1 and CDR2 (germline): SGHRS, YFSETQ. With 4 bases clipped from V and 3 bases from J, the junction kept 5 bases outside the gene matches. This CDR3 contains 14 residues. CDR3: CASSDRVGTDTQYF. CDR3 DNA sequence: TGCGCCAGCAGCGACAGGGTCGGGACAGATACGCAGTATTTT.

The chain combines TRBV29-1 with TRBJ1-2, with D unclear. Trimming stripped 4 bases from V and 2 bases from J, with 8 bases between. Germline CDR1 is SQVTM and CDR2 is ANQGSEA. The CDR3 is 12 residues long. CDR3 in amino acids: CSVVAQNYGYTF. The CDR3 DNA reads as TGCAGCGTTGTCGCCCAGAACTATGGCTACACCTTC.

This clone was counted a few times. DNA of the CDR3: TGTGCCAGCAGTTACTCTACTAGCCGAGTCACAGATACGCAGTATTTT. This codes for CASSYSTSRVTDTQYF. The rearrangement links TRBV6-5 to TRBJ2-3, with D perhaps TRBD2 (6 bases). The CDR3 runs to 16 residues. In germline, CDR1 is MNHEY, CDR2 SVGAGI. V was clipped by 0 bases and J by 2 bases, with 12 bases between them.

The V gene is TRBV12-5, the J gene TRBJ2-1; 9 nucleotides align to TRBD2. The trim removed 8 bases at V and 9 bases at J, leaving 8 bases unmatched. The CDR3 covers 13 residues. Per the germline V gene, CDR1 is LGHNT and CDR2 is FRNRAP. CDR3 region: CASSPSGIREQFF. The CDR3, as DNA: TGTGCTAGTTCTCCTAGCGGGATCCGTGAGCAGTTCTTC. The variable domain in full, completed from reference TRBV12-5 and TRBJ2-1, reads DARVTQTPRHKVTEMGQEVTMRCQPILGHNTVFWYRQTMMQGLELLAYFRNRAPLDDSGMPKDRFSAEMPDATLATLKIQPSEPRDSAVYFCASSPSGIREQFFGPGTRLTVL.

The genes are TRBV5-5 and TRBJ1-5; 9 positions match TRBD1. After removal of 5 bases from V and 7 bases from J, the junction contained 10 bases not matched to a gene. The CDR3 contains 15 residues. Germline lookup yields CDR1 SGHKS and CDR2 YYEKEE (reference sequence). In DNA form, the CDR3 reads TGTGCCAGCAGACTCGGGACAGGGTCGGAACAGCCCCAGCATTTT. It encodes CASRLGTGSEQPQHF.

This clone was recorded once. This chain uses TRBV4-1 with TRBJ2-7; possibly TRBD2 for D (7 bases). Trimming shortened V by 0 bases and J by 1 base, and 10 bases separated the two germline ends. Germline V gene lookup returns CDR1 MGHRA and CDR2 YSYEKL. The CDR3 runs to 15 residues. The CDR3 coding sequence is TGCGCCAGCAGCCAAGAAAAGGGGGGGTCCTACGAGCAGTACTTC. This encodes CASSQEKGGSYEQYF.

This chain links TRBV30 with TRBJ1-2; 8 bases agree with TRBD1. The V and J ends lost 3 bases and 8 bases, in that order; junction bases with no gene match: 11. The germline gives CDR1 GTSNPN, CDR2 SVGIG (reference sequence). The CDR3 is 14 residues long. The CDR3 loop reads CAWRRGRGRGGYTF. In nucleotides, the CDR3 is TGTGCCTGGAGAAGGGGCAGGGGGCGGGGCGGCTACACCTTC.

This clone was detected only once. The V and J genes are TRBV5-6 and TRBJ2-4; D is undetermined. This CDR3 is 15 amino acids long. V was clipped by 7 bases and J by 0 bases, with 14 bases between them. The germline CDR1 and CDR2 sequences are SGHDT and YYEEEE. The CDR3 sequence is CASGSLDLAKNIQYF. DNA for the CDR3: TGTGCCAGCGGGTCTCTAGACTTAGCCAAAAACATTCAGTACTTC.

The chain links TRBV28 to TRBJ1-5; D remains unclear. The CDR3 runs to 13 residues. Trimming took off 3 bases at V and 9 bases at J, with 12 bases between the two ends. CDR1 is MDHEN and CDR2 is SYDVKM in the germline V gene. The CDR3 sequence: CASSFGGRGPQHF. CDR3 DNA sequence: TGTGCCAGCAGTTTCGGCGGGAGAGGGCCCCAGCATTTT.

The V gene is TRBV19, the J gene TRBJ2-7; 12 bases line up with TRBD2. Germline V gene sequence: CDR1 LNHDA, CDR2 SQIVND (reference sequence). V dropped 9 bases and J dropped 5; count of bases not matched to a gene: 8. CDR3 length equals 14 residues. The CDR3 nucleotides are TGTGCCAGCCACCCTAGCGGGAGGGCCCACGAGCAGTACTTC. It yields the protein CASHPSGRAHEQYF.

The chain uses TRBV28 and TRBJ1-4; perhaps TRBD1 as D (5 bases). From germline, CDR1 is MDHEN and CDR2 SYDVKM. The CDR3 is 13 residues long. The V and J ends lost 7 bases and 0 bases respectively, with 6 bases between them. CDR3 sequence reads: CASMTATNEKLFF. CDR3 DNA sequence: TGTGCCAGCATGACAGCAACTAATGAAAAACTGTTTTTT.

V and J are TRBV5-4 and TRBJ1-1; the D gene is possibly TRBD1 (5 bases). From germline, CDR1 is SGHNT and CDR2 YYREEE (reference sequence). Trimming left V 0 bases short and J 3 bases short, with 12 bases between. There are 15 residues in the CDR3. Here the CDR3 DNA reads TGTGCCAGCAGCTTGGTGGGCAGGGAGGACACTGAAGCTTTCTTT. Its protein is CASSLVGREDTEAFF.

The V call is TRBV27, the J call TRBJ2-7; TRBD2 agrees at 12 bases. The J segment lost 3 bases and the V segment lost 3 bases, leaving 9 bases of the junction unmatched. CDR1 is MNHEY, CDR2 SMNVEV, per germline (reference sequence). This CDR3 is 17 amino acids long. The CDR3 coding sequence is TGTGCCAGCAGTTTGAAGACTAGCGGGAGAAAAGGCTACGAGCAGTACTTC. It is translated as CASSLKTSGRKGYEQYF.

V usage is TRBV7-2 and J usage is TRBJ1-5, with a tentative D call TRBD1 (5 bases). The CDR3 covers 17 residues. Trimming removed 4 bases from V and 2 bases from J, with 18 bases in between. Germline CDR1 reads SGHTA; CDR2 reads FQGNSA. The CDR3 region is CASSSRVGAGRNQPQHF. The CDR3 DNA reads as TGTGCCAGCAGCTCCCGCGTTGGGGCTGGGCGCAATCAGCCCCAGCATTTT.

The sample holds one count of this clone. The chain employs TRBV5-4 and TRBJ2-4, with D maybe TRBD1 (6 bases). The germline V and J ends were trimmed by 4 bases and 9 bases, with 14 bases remaining between them. Germline lookup yields CDR1 SGHNT and CDR2 YYREEE (reference sequence). The CDR3 contains 13 residues. CDR3 coding DNA: TGTGCCAGCAGCACCCGGACAGTGGGCATTCAGTACTTC. This translates into CASSTRTVGIQYF.

The rearrangement links TRBV6-1 to TRBJ1-4; 7 bases match TRBD1. Germline CDR1 reads MNHNS; CDR2 reads SASEGT. Unmatched junction bases numbered 11, after V lost 3 bases and J lost 4 bases. This CDR3 has 17 amino acids. CDR3 DNA: TGTGCCAGCAGTGAGGCATACAGGGACAGACTTAATGAAAAACTGTTTTTT. Its translation: CASSEAYRDRLNEKLFF.

The V gene is TRBV11-2, the J gene TRBJ1-1; 8 bases align to TRBD1. The CDR3 is 13 amino acids. Per the germline V gene, CDR1 is SGHAT and CDR2 is FQNNGV. The V segment lost 10 bases and the J segment 4 bases; nucleotides outside the gene matches: 8. The CDR3 loop reads CATSITGGTEAFF. In DNA, the CDR3 is TGTGCCACTTCAATCACAGGGGGCACTGAAGCTTTCTTT.

This chain uses TRBV7-2 with TRBJ2-7, with 8 bases aligning to TRBD1. CDR3 length equals 16 residues. CDR1 SGHTA and CDR2 FQGNSA come from the germline V gene. V lost 4 bases to trimming and J lost 7 bases; unmatched junction nucleotides: 15. The CDR3 DNA is TGTGCCAGCAGCTCTAGCTCCTCAGGGGGCGAATTAGAGCAGTACTTC. Translated, it gives CASSSSSSGGELEQYF.

The chain recombines TRBV11-2 with TRBJ2-7, with no clear D. V lost 3 bases to trimming and J lost 2 bases, with 11 bases between them. From germline, CDR1 is SGHAT and CDR2 FQNNGV. The CDR3 runs 14 residues. The CDR3, as DNA: TGTGCCAGCAGCTTTATCCCGGGTACCTACGAGCAGTACTTC. As protein: CASSFIPGTYEQYF.

This clone has just one count. The rearrangement links TRBV15 to TRBJ2-1, with a weak D call TRBD2 (5 bases). The CDR3 is 13 amino acids. The germline gives CDR1 LNHNV, CDR2 YYDKDF (reference sequence). V lost 3 bases, J lost 11 bases, and 14 bases lay in between. The CDR3: CATSSDEGSKQFF. DNA for the CDR3: TGTGCCACCAGCAGTGATGAGGGCAGTAAGCAGTTCTTC.

The chain has TRBV6-5 and TRBJ2-7, with a weak D call TRBD2 (6 bases). The CDR3 contains 16 residues. V shed 0 bases and J shed 3 bases, with 15 bases lying between them. CDR1 MNHEY and CDR2 SVGAGI come from the germline V gene. The CDR3 bases are TGTGCCAGCAGTTACTCGGGGATAGCGGAAGGCTACGAGCAGTACTTC. It codes for CASSYSGIAEGYEQYF.

This clone was recorded a few times. The chain combines TRBV7-2 with TRBJ2-2; 7 bases line up with TRBD1. The CDR3 loop spans 16 amino acids. V shed 1 base and J 5 bases; nucleotides not matched to a gene: 7. In germline, CDR1 is SGHTA, CDR2 FQGNSA. Written as DNA, the CDR3 is TGTGCCAGCAGCTTAGACGCAGGGGGTAGTACCGGGGAGCTGTTTTTT. This sequence encodes CASSLDAGGSTGELFF.